These 15 T cell receptor beta chains were all obtained from the same sample, sequenced in a study of PD-1 blockade in mismatch repair-deficient tumors (dated by TCRdb to about 2017). The intended sense of this specimen's time point label: peripheral blood before pembrolizumab. The method behind the library was the immunoSEQ multiplex PCR assay. In TCRdb, the immuneACCESS table is reduced to in-frame sequences with V and J assigned. These tables do not hold every clone; where another copy was compared, an unresolved V gene accounts for under half, and the others remain unexplained. This sample comprises 25,000 to 30,000 clones, about four fifths of them detected only once. The ten largest make up 2.5% to 3.5% of the sample. This specimen was PBMCs, taken before pembrolizumab treatment. The source is an adult with mismatch repair-deficient cancer.

The chain combines TRBV11-2 with TRBJ1-5; the match to TRBD1 covers 12 bases. The CDR3 consists of 17 residues. CDR1 is SGHAT and CDR2 is FQNNGV in the germline V gene. V shed 4 bases, J shed 5 bases, and the junction held 9 bases outside the gene matches. CDR3: CASSSSSGTGGDQPQHF. The CDR3 bases are TGTGCCAGCAGCTCGAGTTCCGGGACAGGGGGCGATCAGCCCCAGCATTTT.

This rearrangement joins TRBV28 to TRBJ1-5, with 8 bases that match TRBD1. This CDR3 has 15 residues. Germline V lookup: CDR1 MDHEN, CDR2 SYDVKM. V was pared by 3 bases and J by 6 bases, with 7 bases of the junction left unmatched. The CDR3 reads CASSFPLTGVQPQHF. The CDR3 coding sequence is TGTGCCAGCAGTTTCCCCTTGACAGGGGTTCAGCCCCAGCATTTT.

The chain uses TRBV5-1 and TRBJ2-1; a weak D match, TRBD1 (5 bases). Per germline, CDR1 SGHRS and CDR2 YFSETQ. This CDR3 has 15 residues. V was trimmed by 0 bases and J by 4 bases, leaving 11 bases between them. The chain's CDR3 is CASSLDETGYNEQFF. The CDR3 DNA is TGCGCCAGCAGCTTGGATGAAACAGGTTACAATGAGCAGTTCTTC.

J is TRBJ1-2 and V is TRBV9; perhaps TRBD1 as D (5 bases). In germline, CDR1 is SGDLS, CDR2 YYNGEE. V lost 4 bases and J lost 6, with 19 bases in between. This CDR3 comprises 15 residues. CDR3 DNA sequence: TGTGCCAGCAGCCCTAGAAGATGGGGCGAAAATGGCTACACCTTC. As protein: CASSPRRWGENGYTF.

The table lists this clone with a count of one. The chain's CDR3 is CASSLGGPGYPGELFF. DNA for the CDR3: TGCGCCAGCAGCTTGGGGGGCCCTGGGTACCCCGGGGAGCTGTTTTTT. The chain carries TRBV5-1 and TRBJ2-2; weak D call: TRBD1 (5 bases). The germline CDR1 and CDR2 sequences are SGHRS and YFSETQ. The CDR3 has 16 residues. The V end lost 0 bases, the J end lost 6 bases, and 15 bases lay between the germline ends.

This rearrangement joins TRBV18 to TRBJ2-3; D unresolved. V dropped 3 bases and J dropped 0 bases, with 4 bases sitting between them. The CDR3 has 13 residues. CDR1 is KGHSH, CDR2 LQKENI, per germline. The CDR3, as DNA: TGTGCCAGCTCACCTACTAGCACAGATACGCAGTATTTT. This gives the protein CASSPTSTDTQYF.

This sequence joins TRBV5-1 and TRBJ1-4; D may be TRBD1 (6 bases). The length of the CDR3 is 17 residues. Germline assignment: CDR1 SGHRS and CDR2 YFSETQ. Trimming cost V 4 bases and J 0 bases, with 16 bases left between them. The CDR3 here is CASSAGQLSSTNEKLFF. In DNA form, the CDR3 reads TGCGCCAGCAGCGCAGGACAGCTGTCCTCAACTAATGAAAAACTGTTTTTT. The full variable domain, its missing parts supplied by reference TRBV5-1 and TRBJ1-4, is KAGVTQTPRYLIKTRGQQVTLSCSPISGHRSVSWYQQTPGQGLQFLFEYFSETQRNKGNFPGRFSGRQFSNSRSEMNVSTLELGDSALYLCASSAGQLSSTNEKLFFGSGTQLSVL.

The rearrangement uses TRBV27 and TRBJ2-1; D may be TRBD2 (7 bases). Germline V lookup: CDR1 MNHEY, CDR2 SMNVEV (reference sequence). V was cut by 8 bases and J by 8 bases, with 19 bases left in between. The CDR3 spans 14 residues. CDR3 region: CASRTGGRLHEQFF. The DNA of the CDR3 is TGTGCCAGCCGCACGGGGGGCCGCCTGCATGAGCAGTTCTTC.

The chain has TRBV15 and TRBJ2-1; D not resolved. V was shortened by 0 bases and J by 1 base, with 13 bases between the two germline ends. Germline values: CDR1 LNHNV, CDR2 YYDKDF (reference sequence). The CDR3 loop spans 17 amino acids. CDR3 DNA sequence: TGTGCCACCAGCAGAGATAGGTGGTCTAGTTCCTACAATGAGCAGTTCTTC. Its translation is CATSRDRWSSSYNEQFF.

This chain uses TRBV2 with TRBJ2-1, with a tentative D call TRBD2 (6 bases). The ends were cut back, 4 bases at V and 8 bases at J, with 15 bases in the middle. In germline, CDR1 is SNHLY, CDR2 FYNNEI. The CDR3 consists of 14 residues. CDR3 sequence reads: CASSAQLRRDEQFF. In DNA form, the CDR3 reads TGTGCCAGCAGTGCCCAGCTGAGGAGGGATGAGCAGTTCTTC.

The chain recombines TRBV7-8 with TRBJ1-1, with 7 nucleotides matching TRBD1. Germline CDR1 is SGHVS and CDR2 is FQNEAQ. CDR3 length equals 14 residues. Germline trimming cut 2 bases from V and 3 bases from J; bases unmatched to any gene: 3. The CDR3 DNA is TGTGCCAGCAGCTTACAGGGGGTGTACACTGAAGCTTTCTTT. This translates into CASSLQGVYTEAFF. Complete variable domain (other parts from reference TRBV7-8 and TRBJ1-1): GAGVSQSPRYKVAKRGQDVALRCDPISGHVSLFWYQQALGQGPEFLTYFQNEAQLDKSGLPSDRFFAERPEGSVSTLKIQRTQQEDSAVYLCASSLQGVYTEAFFGQGTRLTVV.

V gene TRBV2 combines with J gene TRBJ1-2; D uncertain. The ends were cut back, 3 bases at V and 3 bases at J, with 8 bases in the middle. The CDR3 loop spans 13 amino acids. The germline V gene encodes CDR1 SNHLY and CDR2 FYNNEI. CDR3 coding DNA: TGTGCCAGCAGTGATGAGCAGGACTATGGCTACACCTTC. It is translated as CASSDEQDYGYTF.

The rearrangement uses TRBV6-6 and TRBJ2-7; the match to TRBD2 covers 10 bases. V was pared by 7 bases and J by 7 bases, with 7 bases of the junction left unmatched. From germline, CDR1 is MNHNY and CDR2 SVGAGI (reference sequence). The CDR3 consists of 13 residues. The CDR3 reads CASKPGLAEEQYF. Here the CDR3 DNA reads TGTGCCAGCAAACCCGGACTAGCGGAAGAGCAGTACTTC.

The chain joins TRBV2 to TRBJ1-3; D unclear. Per the germline V gene, CDR1 is SNHLY and CDR2 is FYNNEI. There are 14 residues in the CDR3. The V end lost 7 bases, the J end lost 0 bases, and 10 bases lay between the germline ends. In DNA, the CDR3 is TGTGCCAGCAAAAGCTCCTACTCTGGAAACACCATATATTTT. Residues: CASKSSYSGNTIYF.

J is TRBJ1-1 and V is TRBV2; 8 positions match TRBD1. The germline CDR1 and CDR2 sequences are SNHLY and FYNNEI. The CDR3 is 13 amino acids. The V gene end was trimmed by 5 bases and the J gene end by 4 bases; junction bases not matched to a gene: 3. CDR3 sequence reads: CASSPGTGTEAFF. The CDR3, as DNA: TGTGCCAGCAGTCCCGGGACAGGCACTGAAGCTTTCTTT.